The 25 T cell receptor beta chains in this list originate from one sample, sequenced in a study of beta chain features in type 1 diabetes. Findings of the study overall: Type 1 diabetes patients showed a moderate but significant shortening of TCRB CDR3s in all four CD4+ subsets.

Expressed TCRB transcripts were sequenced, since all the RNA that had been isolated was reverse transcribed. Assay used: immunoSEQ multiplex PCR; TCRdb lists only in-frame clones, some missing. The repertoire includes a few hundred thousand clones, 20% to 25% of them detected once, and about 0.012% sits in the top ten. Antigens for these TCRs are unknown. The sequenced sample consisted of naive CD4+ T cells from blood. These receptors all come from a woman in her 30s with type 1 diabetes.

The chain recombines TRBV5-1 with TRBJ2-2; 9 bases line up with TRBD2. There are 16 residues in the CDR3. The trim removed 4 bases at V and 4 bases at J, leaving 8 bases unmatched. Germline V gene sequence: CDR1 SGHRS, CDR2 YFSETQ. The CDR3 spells CASSPPGLASTGELFF. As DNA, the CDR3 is TGCGCCAGCAGCCCCCCGGGACTAGCTTCCACCGGGGAGCTGTTTTTT.

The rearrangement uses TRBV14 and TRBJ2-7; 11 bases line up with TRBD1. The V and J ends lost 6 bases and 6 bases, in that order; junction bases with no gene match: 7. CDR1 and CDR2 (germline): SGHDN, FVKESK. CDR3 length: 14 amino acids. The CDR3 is CASRKVGTGGEQYF. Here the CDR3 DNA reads TGTGCCAGCAGAAAAGTCGGGACAGGGGGCGAGCAGTACTTC.

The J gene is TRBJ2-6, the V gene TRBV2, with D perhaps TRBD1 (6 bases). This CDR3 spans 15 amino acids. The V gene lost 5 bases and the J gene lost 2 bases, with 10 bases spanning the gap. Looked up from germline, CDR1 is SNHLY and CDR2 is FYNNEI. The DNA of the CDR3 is TGTGCCAGCAGTTTACAGGGAACTGGGGCCAACGTCCTGACTTTC. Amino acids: CASSLQGTGANVLTF.

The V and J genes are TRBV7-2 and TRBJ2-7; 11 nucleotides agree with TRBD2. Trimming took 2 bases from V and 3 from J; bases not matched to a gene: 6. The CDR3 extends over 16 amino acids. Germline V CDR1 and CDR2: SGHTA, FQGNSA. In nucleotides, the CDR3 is TGTGCCAGCAGCTTAAGTCTAGCGGGAGGAGGCTACGAGCAGTACTTC. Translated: CASSLSLAGGGYEQYF.

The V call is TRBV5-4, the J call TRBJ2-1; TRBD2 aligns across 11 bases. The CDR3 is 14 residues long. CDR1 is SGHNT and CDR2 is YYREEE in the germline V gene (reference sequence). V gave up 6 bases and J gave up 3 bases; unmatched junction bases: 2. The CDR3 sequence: CASTLAGGYNEQFF. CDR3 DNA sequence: TGTGCCAGCACCCTAGCGGGAGGCTACAATGAGCAGTTCTTC.

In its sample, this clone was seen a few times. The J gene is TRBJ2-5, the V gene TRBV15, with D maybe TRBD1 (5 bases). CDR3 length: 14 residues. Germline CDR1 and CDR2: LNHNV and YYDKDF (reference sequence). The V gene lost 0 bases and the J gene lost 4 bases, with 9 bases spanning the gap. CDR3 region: CATSRDQGGETQYF. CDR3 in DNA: TGTGCCACCAGCAGAGACCAGGGCGGAGAGACCCAGTACTTC.

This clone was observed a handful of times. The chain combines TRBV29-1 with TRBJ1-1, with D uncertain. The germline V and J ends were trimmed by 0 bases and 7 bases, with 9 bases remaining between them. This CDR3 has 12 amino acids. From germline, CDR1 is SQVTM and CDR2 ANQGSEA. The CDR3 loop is CSVEDIGGEAFF. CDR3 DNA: TGCAGCGTTGAAGATATTGGCGGTGAAGCTTTCTTT. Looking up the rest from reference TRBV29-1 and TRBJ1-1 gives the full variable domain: SAVISQKPSRDICQRGTSLTIQCQVDSQVTMMFWYRQQPGQSLTLIATANQGSEATYESGFVIDKFPISRPNLTFSTLTVSNMSPEDSSIYLCSVEDIGGEAFFGQGTRLTVV.

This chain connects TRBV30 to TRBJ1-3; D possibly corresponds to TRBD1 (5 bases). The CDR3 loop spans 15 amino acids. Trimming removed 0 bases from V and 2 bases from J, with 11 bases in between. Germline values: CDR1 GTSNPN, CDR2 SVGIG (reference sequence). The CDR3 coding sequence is TGTGCCTGGAGTGTTGGGGCGTCAGCTGGAAACACCATATATTTT. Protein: CAWSVGASAGNTIYF. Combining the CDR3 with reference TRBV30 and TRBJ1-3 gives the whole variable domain SQTIHQWPATLVQPVGSPLSLECTVEGTSNPNLYWYRQAAGRGLQLLFYSVGIGQISSEVPQNLSASRPQDRQFILSSKKLLLSDSGFYLCAWSVGASAGNTIYFGEGSWLTVV.

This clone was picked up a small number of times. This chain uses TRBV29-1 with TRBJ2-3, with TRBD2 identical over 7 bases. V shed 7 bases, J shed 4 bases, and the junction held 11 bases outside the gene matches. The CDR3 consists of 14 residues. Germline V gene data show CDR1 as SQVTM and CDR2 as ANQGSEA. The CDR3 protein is CSGQGVAGPDTQYF. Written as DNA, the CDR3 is TGCAGCGGACAAGGGGTAGCGGGTCCAGATACGCAGTATTTT.

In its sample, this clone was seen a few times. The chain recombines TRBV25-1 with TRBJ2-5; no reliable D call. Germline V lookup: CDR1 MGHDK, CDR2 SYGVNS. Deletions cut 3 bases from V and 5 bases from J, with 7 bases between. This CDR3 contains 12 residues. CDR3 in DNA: TGTGCCAGCAGTGAGCGGCGGGAGACCCAGTACTTC. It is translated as CASSERRETQYF.

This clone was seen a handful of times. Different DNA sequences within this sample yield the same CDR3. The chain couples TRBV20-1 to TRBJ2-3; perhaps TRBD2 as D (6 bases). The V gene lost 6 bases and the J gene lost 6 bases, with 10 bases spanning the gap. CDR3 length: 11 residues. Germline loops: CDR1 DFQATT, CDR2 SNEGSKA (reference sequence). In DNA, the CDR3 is TGCAGTGCCCGGCTAGCGGATACGCAGTATTTT. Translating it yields CSARLADTQYF.

The CDR3 here is CAISERLAASGNEQFF. The CDR3 coding sequence is TGTGCCATCAGTGAGAGGCTAGCGGCGTCGGGGAATGAGCAGTTCTTC. The chain employs TRBV10-3 and TRBJ2-1; 7 positions match TRBD2. After removal of 2 bases from V and 7 bases from J, the junction contained 11 bases not matched to a gene. Per germline, CDR1 ENHRY and CDR2 SYGVKD. There are 16 residues in the CDR3.

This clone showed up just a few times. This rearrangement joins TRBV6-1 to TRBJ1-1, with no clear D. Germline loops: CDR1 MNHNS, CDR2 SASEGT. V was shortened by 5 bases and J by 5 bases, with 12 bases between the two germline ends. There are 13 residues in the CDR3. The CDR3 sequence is CASSPRGGTEAFF. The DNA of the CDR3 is TGTGCCAGCAGTCCCCGGGGTGGAACTGAAGCTTTCTTT.

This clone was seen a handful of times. The DNA of the CDR3 is TGTGCCAGCAGCTCGGGAGGGTCAGGGCAGCCCCAGCATTTT. This translates into CASSSGGSGQPQHF. This chain uses TRBV28 with TRBJ1-5, with D maybe TRBD1 (5 bases). Trimming took 6 bases from V and 7 from J, leaving 16 bases between them. The CDR3 extends over 14 amino acids. Germline loops: CDR1 MDHEN, CDR2 SYDVKM.

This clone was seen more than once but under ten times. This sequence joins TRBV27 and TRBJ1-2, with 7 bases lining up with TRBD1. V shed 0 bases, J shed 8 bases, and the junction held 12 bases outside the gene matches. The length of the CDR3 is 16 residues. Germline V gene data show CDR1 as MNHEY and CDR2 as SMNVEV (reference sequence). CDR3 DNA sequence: TGTGCCAGCAGTTTATCGGTGACAGGGAATGAAAAAGGCTACACCTTC. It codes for CASSLSVTGNEKGYTF.

CDR3 residues: CAARQGGFGSPLHF. In nucleotides, the CDR3 is TGTGCCGCACGGCAGGGTGGCTTCGGTTCACCCCTCCACTTT. This chain links TRBV30 with TRBJ1-6, with TRBD1 as a possible D gene (5 bases). Deletions cut 8 bases from V and 9 bases from J, with 20 bases between. CDR3 size: 14 residues. The V gene's germline CDR1 is GTSNPN and CDR2 SVGIG (reference sequence).

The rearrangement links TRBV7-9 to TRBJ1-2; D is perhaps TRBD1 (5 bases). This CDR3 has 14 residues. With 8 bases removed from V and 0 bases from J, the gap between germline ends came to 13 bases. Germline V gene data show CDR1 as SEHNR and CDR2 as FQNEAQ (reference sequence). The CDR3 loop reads CASGPTATNYGYTF. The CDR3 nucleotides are TGTGCCAGCGGCCCGACAGCGACTAACTATGGCTACACCTTC.

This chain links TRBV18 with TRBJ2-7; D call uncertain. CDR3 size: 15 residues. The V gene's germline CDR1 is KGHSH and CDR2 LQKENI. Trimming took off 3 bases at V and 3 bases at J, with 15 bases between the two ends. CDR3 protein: CASSPASRSGYEQYF. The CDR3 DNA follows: TGTGCCAGCTCACCGGCCAGCCGTTCAGGCTACGAGCAGTACTTC. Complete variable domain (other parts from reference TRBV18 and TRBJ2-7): NAGVMQNPRHLVRRRGQEARLRCSPMKGHSHVYWYRQLPEEGLKFMVYLQKENIIDESGMPKERFSAEFPKEGPSILRIQQVVRGDSAAYFCASSPASRSGYEQYFGPGTRLTVT.

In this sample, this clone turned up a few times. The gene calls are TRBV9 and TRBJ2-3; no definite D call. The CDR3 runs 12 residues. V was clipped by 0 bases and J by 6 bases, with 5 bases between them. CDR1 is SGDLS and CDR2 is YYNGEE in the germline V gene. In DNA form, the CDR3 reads TGTGCCAGCAGCGTAGGCGTTGATACGCAGTATTTT. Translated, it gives CASSVGVDTQYF.

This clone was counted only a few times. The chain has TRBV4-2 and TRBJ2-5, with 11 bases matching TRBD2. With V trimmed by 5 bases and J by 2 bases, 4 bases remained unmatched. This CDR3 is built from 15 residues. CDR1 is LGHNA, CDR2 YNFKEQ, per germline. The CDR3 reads CASSELAGGQETQYF. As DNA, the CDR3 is TGTGCCAGCAGCGAATTAGCGGGAGGGCAAGAGACCCAGTACTTC.

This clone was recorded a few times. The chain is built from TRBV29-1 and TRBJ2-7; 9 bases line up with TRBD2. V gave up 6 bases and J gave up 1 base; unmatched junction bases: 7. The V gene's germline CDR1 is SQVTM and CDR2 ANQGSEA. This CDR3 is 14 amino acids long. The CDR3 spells CSVTTLAGSYEQYF. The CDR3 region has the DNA TGCAGCGTCACCACCCTAGCGGGATCCTACGAGCAGTACTTC.

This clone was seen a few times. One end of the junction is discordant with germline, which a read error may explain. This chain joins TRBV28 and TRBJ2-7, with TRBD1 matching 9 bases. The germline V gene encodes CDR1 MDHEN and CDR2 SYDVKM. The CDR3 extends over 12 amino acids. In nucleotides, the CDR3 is TGTGCCAGCAGTAAGACTTTGGGACAGGGATCCTTC. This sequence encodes CASSKTLGQGSF.

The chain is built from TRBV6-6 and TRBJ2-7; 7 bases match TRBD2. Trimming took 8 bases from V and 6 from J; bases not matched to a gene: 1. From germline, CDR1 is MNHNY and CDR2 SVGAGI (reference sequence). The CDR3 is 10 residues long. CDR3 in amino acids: CASGGGEQYF. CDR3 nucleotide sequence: TGTGCCAGCGGGGGGGGCGAGCAGTACTTC.

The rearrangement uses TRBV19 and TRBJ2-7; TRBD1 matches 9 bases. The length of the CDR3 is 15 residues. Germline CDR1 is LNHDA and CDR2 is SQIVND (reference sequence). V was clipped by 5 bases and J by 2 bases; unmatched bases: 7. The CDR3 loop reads CASSDRTGAAYEQYF. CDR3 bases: TGTGCCAGTAGTGACCGGACAGGGGCAGCCTACGAGCAGTACTTC.

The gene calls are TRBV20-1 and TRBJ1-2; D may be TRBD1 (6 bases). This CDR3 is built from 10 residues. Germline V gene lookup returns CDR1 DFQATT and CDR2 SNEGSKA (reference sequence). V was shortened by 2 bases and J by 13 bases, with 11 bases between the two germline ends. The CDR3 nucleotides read TGCAGTGCTAGAAACAGGGATACCACCTTC. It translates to CSARNRDTTF.